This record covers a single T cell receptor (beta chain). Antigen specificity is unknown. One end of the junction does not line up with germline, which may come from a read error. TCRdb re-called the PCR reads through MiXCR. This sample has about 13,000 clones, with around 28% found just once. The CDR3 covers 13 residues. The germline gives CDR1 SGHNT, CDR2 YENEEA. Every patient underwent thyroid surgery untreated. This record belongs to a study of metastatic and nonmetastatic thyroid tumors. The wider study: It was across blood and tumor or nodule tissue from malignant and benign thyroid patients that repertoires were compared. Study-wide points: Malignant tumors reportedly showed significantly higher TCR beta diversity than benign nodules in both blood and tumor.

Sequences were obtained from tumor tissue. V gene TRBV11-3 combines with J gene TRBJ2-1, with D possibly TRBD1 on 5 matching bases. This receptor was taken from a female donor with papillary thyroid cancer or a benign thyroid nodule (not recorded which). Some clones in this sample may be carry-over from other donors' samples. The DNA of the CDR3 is TGTGCCAGCAGCAGGGGCAGGTACAATGAGCAGTCCTTC. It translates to CASSRGRYNEQSF.